The 3 T cell receptor beta chains in this list originate from one sample, sequenced in a study of blood T cells in healthy people across ages. A second PCR, run for roughly 7 to 12 cycles, used a sample-barcoded 5' primer plus a J-beta primer mix. TCRdb used MiXCR to reprocess the 5' RACE reads, holding one entry per CDR3 protein. The repertoire holds more than 650,000 distinct CDR3 sequences, with 22% as singletons. Sample: blood. These receptors came from an older man in good health.

This clonotype was observed at least ten times. The chain employs TRBV5-1 and TRBJ2-2, with D possibly TRBD1 on 6 matching bases. The germline V gene encodes CDR1 SGHRS and CDR2 YFSETQ. The CDR3 runs 15 residues. Trimming removed 0 bases at V and 1 base at J, with 7 bases between. DNA for the CDR3: TGCGCCAGCAGCTTGGGGACAGTGAACACCGGGGAGCTGTTTTTT. Translated, it gives CASSLGTVNTGELFF.

J is TRBJ1-4 and V is TRBV12-3 or TRBV12-4; no clear D. With 0 bases removed from V and 8 bases from J, the gap between germline ends came to 10 bases. CDR3 length: 14 residues. CDR3: CASSLAFRGEKLFF. The DNA of the CDR3 is TGTGCCAGCAGTTTAGCGTTTCGTGGGGAAAAACTGTTTTTT.

This chain joins TRBV7-9 and TRBJ2-7; D is possibly TRBD1 (6 bases). The germline gives CDR1 SEHNR, CDR2 FQNEAQ (reference sequence). The CDR3 consists of 13 residues. Trimming cost V 5 bases and J 4 bases, with 12 bases left between them. The CDR3 sequence is CASSDRTAYEQYF. As DNA, the CDR3 is TGTGCCAGCAGCGACCGGACAGCATACGAGCAGTACTTC. Combining the CDR3 with reference TRBV7-9 and TRBJ2-7 gives the whole variable domain DTGVSQNPRHKITKRGQNVTFRCDPISEHNRLYWYRQTLGQGPEFLTYFQNEAQLEKSRLLSDRFSAERPKGSFSTLEIQRTEQGDSAMYLCASSDRTAYEQYFGPGTRLTVT.